This T cell receptor beta chain was obtained from a study of blood T cell repertoires in COVID-19. In this sample, this clone turned up once. Profiling relied on immunoSEQ multiplex PCR, and the TCRdb table lists in-frame clones only, not all of them. This sample has 300,000 to 400,000 clones, with 85% to 90% found just once. The sequencing input was peripheral blood. This TCR was sampled from a woman in her 50s with active or convalescent COVID-19.

The CDR3 sequence is CASSAFQGTGNTIYF. The CDR3 DNA sequence: TGTGCCAGCAGCGCCTTCCAGGGGACTGGAAACACCATATATTTT. The chain has TRBV7-2 and TRBJ1-3; a weak D match, TRBD1 (6 bases). V gave up 5 bases and J gave up 2 bases, with 13 bases separating them. Per germline, CDR1 SGHTA and CDR2 FQGNSA. This CDR3 has 15 amino acids.